Each of the 6 T cell receptor beta chains below was sequenced from the same sample in a study of cytomegalovirus exposure and HLA in healthy donors. It was with 60 Vbeta and 13 Jbeta primers that the PCR ran. TCRdb's copy holds only in-frame clones and misses some; the assay was immunoSEQ multiplex PCR. The data hold roughly 200,000 clones, with 77% observed a single time. The specimen was PBMCs. The origin of the receptors is a woman in her sixties in good health and CMV-seropositive.

This clone showed up just once. The genes are TRBV5-1 and TRBJ1-2; the match to TRBD1 covers 7 bases. V was clipped by 4 bases and J by 4 bases; unmatched bases: 10. The CDR3 consists of 15 residues. From germline, CDR1 is SGHRS and CDR2 YFSETQ. The CDR3 nucleotides read TGCGCCAGCAGCCCAGGCGACAGGGATGCCTATGGCTACACCTTC. Residues: CASSPGDRDAYGYTF.

The J gene is TRBJ1-6, the V gene TRBV30; 8 positions agree with TRBD1. Looked up from germline, CDR1 is GTSNPN and CDR2 is SVGIG (reference sequence). CDR3 length: 15 amino acids. The V and J ends lost 2 bases and 9 bases, in that order; junction bases with no gene match: 9. The CDR3 region is CAWSPGGQGASPLHF. The DNA of the CDR3 is TGTGCCTGGAGTCCCGGAGGGCAGGGGGCTTCACCCCTCCACTTT.

The chain joins TRBV30 to TRBJ2-1; 12 bases map to TRBD2. The ends lost 8 bases at V and 5 bases at J; junction bases unmatched: 4. This CDR3 has 13 amino acids. Per the germline V gene, CDR1 is GTSNPN and CDR2 is SVGIG (reference sequence). The CDR3: CALTSGRNNEQFF. The CDR3 nucleotides are TGTGCCCTAACTAGCGGGAGGAACAATGAGCAGTTCTTC.

This chain connects TRBV5-1 to TRBJ2-7; weak D call: TRBD1 (5 bases). V lost 0 bases to trimming and J lost 1 base, with 11 bases between them. The CDR3 spans 15 residues. Germline lookup yields CDR1 SGHRS and CDR2 YFSETQ. Here the CDR3 DNA reads TGCGCCAGCAGCTTGGCCGGGCAGGGATCCTACGAGCAGTACTTC. Its translation: CASSLAGQGSYEQYF.

J is TRBJ1-4 and V is TRBV6-5; TRBD1 matches at 7 bases. CDR1 is MNHEY, CDR2 SVGAGI, per germline. Trimming at V came to 4 bases and at J to 10 bases, leaving 12 bases not matched to a gene. The length of the CDR3 is 15 residues. The CDR3 region has the DNA TGTGCCAGCAGTTCGCCTGGACAGGAAAACGGAAAACTGTTTTTT. It is translated as CASSSPGQENGKLFF.

The chain employs TRBV18 and TRBJ1-2; TRBD1 aligns across 11 bases. Trimming took 2 bases from V and 8 from J; bases not matched to a gene: 7. Germline CDR1 is KGHSH and CDR2 is LQKENI. This CDR3 is built from 15 residues. The CDR3 reads CASSPDGRTGGGYTF. CDR3 bases: TGTGCCAGCTCACCAGACGGACGGACAGGGGGCGGCTACACCTTC. Drawing the rest from reference TRBV18 and TRBJ1-2, the complete variable domain is NAGVMQNPRHLVRRRGQEARLRCSPMKGHSHVYWYRQLPEEGLKFMVYLQKENIIDESGMPKERFSAEFPKEGPSILRIQQVVRGDSAAYFCASSPDGRTGGGYTFGSGTRLTVV.